Each of the 26 T cell receptor beta chains below was sequenced from the same sample in a study of T cell responses to AZD1222 COVID-19 vaccine. Libraries were prepared by immunoSEQ multiplex PCR; TCRdb keeps only in-frame clonotypes and omits some of them. The sample lists 89,000 or so clones; about 87% were seen once. The input for sequencing was peripheral blood, taken on day 0 of AZD1222 vaccination. The receptors come from an adult in good health.

The chain has TRBV18 and TRBJ2-7; tentative D call: TRBD2 (6 bases). V dropped 3 bases and J dropped 1 base, with 16 bases sitting between them. Germline V CDR1 and CDR2: KGHSH, LQKENI. The CDR3 length is 16 residues. CDR3 in amino acids: CASSPFGTSSSYEQYF. Here the CDR3 DNA reads TGTGCCAGCTCACCCTTTGGGACTTCTTCATCCTACGAGCAGTACTTC.

This clone has just one count. V usage is TRBV9 and J usage is TRBJ2-3; unclear D gene. The germline gives CDR1 SGDLS, CDR2 YYNGEE. The CDR3 runs to 15 residues. Trimming pared 0 bases from V and 2 bases from J, leaving 10 bases between. CDR3 sequence: CASSVVTPPTDTQYF. In DNA form, the CDR3 reads TGTGCCAGCAGCGTAGTAACCCCACCCACAGATACGCAGTATTTT. The entire variable domain, with the rest obtained from reference TRBV9 and TRBJ2-3, is as follows: DSGVTQTPKHLITATGQRVTLRCSPRSGDLSVYWYQQSLDQGLQFLIQYYNGEERAKGNILERFSAQQFPDLHSELNLSSLELGDSALYFCASSVVTPPTDTQYFGPGTRLTVL.

V usage is TRBV6-5 and J usage is TRBJ1-3, with no clear D. CDR1 is MNHEY, CDR2 SVGAGI, per germline. V was clipped by 9 bases and J by 3 bases, with 6 bases between them. The CDR3 covers 11 residues. The CDR3 spells CASIDGNTIYF. CDR3 DNA sequence: TGTGCCAGTATTGATGGAAACACCATATATTTT.

The chain combines TRBV14 with TRBJ1-2, with TRBD1 identical over 8 bases. This CDR3 is 15 amino acids long. The V gene's germline CDR1 is SGHDN and CDR2 FVKESK. Trimming took 2 bases from V and 6 from J; bases not matched to a gene: 8. The CDR3 spells CASSQYLGQGNGYTF. The DNA for the CDR3 is TGTGCCAGCAGCCAATATCTCGGACAGGGAAATGGCTACACCTTC.

The chain uses TRBV7-2 and TRBJ1-2; weak D call: TRBD1 (6 bases). There are 12 residues in the CDR3. Germline V CDR1 and CDR2: SGHTA, FQGNSA. V was shortened by 6 bases and J by 3 bases, with 8 bases between the two germline ends. The DNA of the CDR3 is TGTGCCAGCAGGAGGGGGGACTATGGCTACACCTTC. The encoded protein is CASRRGDYGYTF.

V gene TRBV20-1 combines with J gene TRBJ2-5, with D possibly TRBD2 on 6 matching bases. The CDR3 covers 11 residues. Germline values: CDR1 DFQATT, CDR2 SNEGSKA (reference sequence). The CDR3 DNA follows: TGCGGTGGAGGGGCGGGAGAGACCCAGTACTTC. Its protein product is CGGGAGETQYF.

The CDR3 DNA reads TGTGCCAGCACGCGGGTGGTGAACACTGAAGCTTTCTTT. It encodes CASTRVVNTEAFF. The gene calls are TRBV2 and TRBJ1-1; D remains unclear. Trimming took off 7 bases at V and 0 bases at J, with 9 bases between the two ends. Germline-derived CDR1 and CDR2 are SNHLY and FYNNEI. CDR3 length equals 13 residues. Full variable domain (rest looked up from reference TRBV2 and TRBJ1-1): EPEVTQTPSHQVTQMGQEVILRCVPISNHLYFYWYRQILGQKVEFLVSFYNNEISEKSEIFDDQFSVERPDGSNFTLKIRSTKLEDSAMYFCASTRVVNTEAFFGQGTRLTVV.

V is TRBV27 and J is TRBJ2-5; D is possibly TRBD2 (5 bases). The CDR3 has 12 residues. Germline V lookup: CDR1 MNHEY, CDR2 SMNVEV (reference sequence). Between the trimmed V and J ends, which lost 5 bases and 7 bases, there was a span of 11 bases. CDR3 amino acids: CASSVYRGTQYF. Here the CDR3 DNA reads TGTGCCAGCAGTGTCTACCGGGGGACCCAGTACTTC.

The chain couples TRBV29-1 to TRBJ2-7, with 9 bases matching TRBD1. Germline V lookup: CDR1 SQVTM, CDR2 ANQGSEA. The ends lost 4 bases at V and 3 bases at J; junction bases unmatched: 7. The CDR3 is made up of 14 amino acids. CDR3: CSVAGTGKGYEQYF. The CDR3 nucleotides are TGCAGCGTTGCAGGGACAGGGAAGGGCTACGAGCAGTACTTC.

The rearrangement uses TRBV6-2 or TRBV6-3 and TRBJ1-5; 9 bases line up with TRBD1. The CDR3 spans 13 residues. Looked up from germline, CDR1 is MNHEY and CDR2 is SVGEGT. V was clipped by 6 bases and J by 6 bases; unmatched bases: 3. CDR3: CASSDRGIQPQHF. The CDR3 nucleotides are TGTGCCAGCAGCGACAGGGGGATTCAGCCCCAGCATTTT.

This clone was observed a few times. The chain couples TRBV7-9 to TRBJ1-1; D is ambiguous. V lost 1 base, J lost 4 bases, and 10 bases lay in between. Germline-derived CDR1 and CDR2 are SEHNR and FQNEAQ (reference sequence). The CDR3 totals 14 residues. The CDR3 sequence: CASSLVTGVTEAFF. CDR3 nucleotides: TGTGCCAGCAGCTTAGTTACTGGGGTCACTGAAGCTTTCTTT.

The chain joins TRBV3-1 (or the pseudogene TRBV3-2) to TRBJ1-3; the D is unclear. CDR3 size: 15 residues. Germline V gene lookup returns CDR1 LGHDT and CDR2 YNNKEL (reference sequence). The germline V and J ends were trimmed by 0 bases and 2 bases, with 8 bases remaining between them. The CDR3 region has the DNA TGTGCCAGCAGCCAAGATCGCACCGCTGGAAACACCATATATTTT. This translates into CASSQDRTAGNTIYF.

The J gene is TRBJ2-3, the V gene TRBV7-2, with 7 nucleotides matching TRBD2. CDR3 length: 13 amino acids. Germline-derived CDR1 and CDR2 are SGHTA and FQGNSA. The V segment lost 3 bases and the J segment 8 bases; nucleotides outside the gene matches: 5. This chain's CDR3 is CASSFGIAGTQYF. CDR3 DNA: TGTGCCAGCAGCTTTGGTATAGCGGGTACGCAGTATTTT.

J is TRBJ2-7 and V is TRBV2; D remains ambiguous. This CDR3 has 14 amino acids. Germline assignment: CDR1 SNHLY and CDR2 FYNNEI. V dropped 3 bases and J dropped 0 bases, with 9 bases sitting between them. The CDR3 protein is CASSEVRASYEQYF. The CDR3 DNA reads TGTGCCAGCAGTGAGGTTCGGGCCTCCTACGAGCAGTACTTC.

The CDR3 DNA follows: TGTGCCAGCAGCCCCGATCTTGACACGCTGAACCAACTGTTTTTT. Its translation: CASSPDLDTLNQLFF. The chain uses TRBV3-1 (or the pseudogene TRBV3-2) and TRBJ1-4; D uncertain. The CDR3 runs to 15 residues. CDR1 and CDR2 (germline): LGHDT, YNNKEL (reference sequence). The V end lost 4 bases, the J end lost 12 bases, and 21 bases lay between the germline ends.

The chain is built from TRBV6-5 and TRBJ2-1; 7 bases line up with TRBD2. V lost 5 bases, J lost 5 bases, and 6 bases stayed unmatched. The germline CDR1 and CDR2 sequences are MNHEY and SVGAGI. The CDR3 runs 14 residues. The CDR3 DNA is TGTGCCAGCAGTAAACGCGGGAGCAACAATGAGCAGTTCTTC. Translation gives CASSKRGSNNEQFF.

CDR3 loop: CASSLQGAGANYGYTF. DNA of the CDR3: TGTGCCAGCAGCCTACAGGGGGCAGGTGCGAACTATGGCTACACCTTC. The chain links TRBV7-8 to TRBJ1-2, with TRBD1 matching 9 bases. The CDR3 has 16 amino acids. The V gene end was trimmed by 5 bases and the J gene end by 2 bases; junction bases not matched to a gene: 9. Germline-derived CDR1 and CDR2 are SGHVS and FQNEAQ.

The CDR3, as DNA: TGTGCCAGCAGTTTCCCAGGGGGCGGGCAGCCCCAGCATTTT. Protein sequence: CASSFPGGGQPQHF. V is TRBV6-2 or TRBV6-3 and J is TRBJ1-5, with TRBD1 matching over 8 bases. The CDR3 consists of 14 residues. From germline, CDR1 is MNHEY and CDR2 SVGEGT. Trimming took 4 bases from V and 7 from J; bases not matched to a gene: 6.

The chain uses TRBV2 and TRBJ1-1, with 8 positions matching TRBD1. The V gene end was trimmed by 5 bases and the J gene end by 4 bases; junction bases not matched to a gene: 3. Germline V gene sequence: CDR1 SNHLY, CDR2 FYNNEI. CDR3 length: 13 amino acids. The CDR3 loop reads CASSTTGGTEAFF. CDR3 DNA: TGTGCCAGCAGTACTACAGGGGGCACTGAAGCTTTCTTT.

This chain uses TRBV11-3 with TRBJ2-2, with unresolved D. Per germline, CDR1 SGHNT and CDR2 YENEEA. The length of the CDR3 is 17 residues. V was shortened by 2 bases and J by 4 bases, with 17 bases between the two germline ends. The CDR3 DNA sequence: TGTGCCAGCAGCTTAACACCAGACGACACTCTCACCGGGGAGCTGTTTTTT. Amino acid sequence: CASSLTPDDTLTGELFF.

V gene TRBV10-3 combines with J gene TRBJ1-1; D remains unclear. In germline, CDR1 is ENHRY, CDR2 SYGVKD. V was cut by 8 bases and J by 1 base, with 11 bases left in between. CDR3 size: 13 residues. Written as DNA, the CDR3 is TGTGCCATCCGTCGCACCCCGAACACTGAAGCTTTCTTT. This gives the protein CAIRRTPNTEAFF.

The chain uses TRBV28 and TRBJ1-6, with D uncertain. The V gene's germline CDR1 is MDHEN and CDR2 SYDVKM. This CDR3 has 15 amino acids. V was clipped by 1 base and J by 4 bases, with 8 bases between them. CDR3 region: CASSLLREYNSPLHF. Here the CDR3 DNA reads TGTGCCAGCAGTTTATTGAGGGAGTATAATTCACCCCTCCACTTT.

This chain uses TRBV12-3 or TRBV12-4 with TRBJ1-1, with D perhaps matching TRBD1 (5 bases). V lost 6 bases and J 10 bases, leaving 12 bases between the germline ends. This CDR3 is 11 amino acids long. The CDR3 is CASSQDIVAFF. DNA of the CDR3: TGTGCCAGCAGCCAGGACATCGTAGCTTTCTTT.

This chain uses TRBV7-6 with TRBJ2-3; weak D call: TRBD2 (5 bases). This CDR3 contains 21 residues. Germline V gene sequence: CDR1 SGHVS, CDR2 FNYEAQ. V lost 4 bases, J lost 2 bases, and 31 bases lay in between. The DNA for the CDR3 is TGTGCCAGCAGCTCCCTAACGGTGTACACGGGTAGTGGCGGGTCCACAGATACGCAGTATTTT. Amino acids: CASSSLTVYTGSGGSTDTQYF.

The chain has TRBV6-5 and TRBJ1-2, with D hard to call. The CDR3 is 14 residues long. Trimming left V 2 bases short and J 1 base short, with 8 bases between. The germline gives CDR1 MNHEY, CDR2 SVGAGI. The DNA for the CDR3 is TGTGCCAGCAGTTACCTTCAGGATAACTATGGCTACACCTTC. Translation: CASSYLQDNYGYTF.

This chain joins TRBV11-2 and TRBJ2-7, with 7 bases identical to TRBD1. The CDR3 totals 14 residues. Germline CDR1 reads SGHAT; CDR2 reads FQNNGV. J was trimmed by 2 bases and V by 1 base; bases with no gene match: 2. The CDR3 nucleotides read TGTGCCAGCAGCTTAGGGGGGACAGCCTACGAGCAGTACTTC. Translating gives CASSLGGTAYEQYF.